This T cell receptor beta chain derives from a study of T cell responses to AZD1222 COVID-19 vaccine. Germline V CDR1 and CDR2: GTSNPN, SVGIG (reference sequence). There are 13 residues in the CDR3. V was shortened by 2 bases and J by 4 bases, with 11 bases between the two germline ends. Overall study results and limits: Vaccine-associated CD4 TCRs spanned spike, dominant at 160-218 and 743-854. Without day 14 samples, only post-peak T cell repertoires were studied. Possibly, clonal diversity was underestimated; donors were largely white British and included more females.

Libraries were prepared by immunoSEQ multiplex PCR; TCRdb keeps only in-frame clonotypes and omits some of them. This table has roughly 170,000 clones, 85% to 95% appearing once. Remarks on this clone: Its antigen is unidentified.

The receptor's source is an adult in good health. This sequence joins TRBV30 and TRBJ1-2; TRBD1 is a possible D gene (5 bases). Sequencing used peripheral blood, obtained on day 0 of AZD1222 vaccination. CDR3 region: CAWSREGLYGYTF. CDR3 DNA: TGTGCCTGGAGTAGGGAGGGACTCTATGGCTACACCTTC.